This T cell receptor beta chain was retrieved from a study of T-cell reconstitution after alpha-beta-depleted transplantation in children. The CDR3 runs 16 residues. The junction had 5 bases not matched to a gene; V was cut back by 2 bases and J by 2 bases. Germline V gives CDR1 SGHRS, CDR2 YFSETQ. This clonotype showed up many times. The antigen is not known. The library targeted TCRbeta and was prepared with unique molecular identifiers. MiXCR, applied by TCRdb to the PCR reads, yields one record per CDR3 protein. The repertoire holds a few hundred thousand distinct CDR3 sequences, under 14% seen once, with about 20% in the top ten. Notes on the study in general: There were reportedly several hundred expanded graft clones from which alpha-beta T cells came about two months after transplant. Surviving thymic progenitors and recipient T cells were the source of high TCRbeta diversity at day 60 in some patients.

Sample: peripheral blood, taken 180 days after TCRalphabeta/CD19-depleted stem cell transplant. This receptor was identified in a male patient aged 2 to 10 who had a stem cell transplant for chronic granulomatous disease, so the T cells may come from the graft donor. This chain connects TRBV5-1 to TRBJ2-3; 10 bases match TRBD2. This CDR3 is CASSFGTSGATDTQYF. The CDR3 DNA is TGCGCCAGCAGCTTCGGCACTAGCGGGGCCACAGATACGCAGTATTTT.